This T cell receptor beta chain was obtained from a study of blood T cells in healthy people across ages. About this clonotype: Its specificity is not known.

It was with a sample-barcoded 5' primer and a J-beta primer mix that a second PCR of roughly 7 to 12 cycles was run. TCRdb used MiXCR to reprocess the 5' RACE reads, holding one entry per CDR3 protein. The table lists roughly 1.4 million distinct CDR3 sequences, roughly 60% of them singletons. The CDR3 is 14 residues long. Study-level results: It was not known whether donors were CMV positive (a possible confounder of expanded clonotype changes). Older age coincided with a roughly linear decline in TCR beta diversity per million T cells.

RNA extraction gave at least 5.5 micrograms of total RNA per sample. Input material: blood. The chain employs TRBV21-1 and TRBJ1-5; the listed D gene, TRBD1, was not tested against the DNA. TRBV21-1 is marked as a pseudogene. This TCR derives from a man aged 18 to 30 in good health. CDR3 protein: CASTKEGTNQPQHF. In nucleotides, the CDR3 is TGTGCCAGCACCAAAGAAGGGACCAATCAGCCCCAGCATTTT.